One T cell receptor beta chain is described in this entry. The source of the sample is a study of cytomegalovirus exposure and HLA in healthy donors. Germline V CDR1 and CDR2: ENHRY, SYGVKD. The ends lost 3 bases at V and 3 bases at J; junction bases unmatched: 3. The CDR3 has 15 amino acids. A multiplex PCR was run with 60 Vbeta primers and 13 Jbeta primers. Assay used: immunoSEQ multiplex PCR; TCRdb lists only in-frame clones, some missing. Counted here are about 170,000 clones, approximately 79% occurring once; the ten biggest clones make up around 0.97%. Source material: PBMCs. This TCR came from a woman between 50 and 59 years old in good health and CMV-seropositive. The chain joins TRBV10-3 to TRBJ2-1; 9 bases map to TRBD1. The CDR3 loop is CAISEPGQGYNEQFF. In DNA, the CDR3 is TGTGCCATCAGTGAACCGGGACAGGGCTACAATGAGCAGTTCTTC.